The 27 T cell receptor beta chains in this list originate from one sample, sequenced in a study of cytomegalovirus exposure and HLA in healthy donors (dated by TCRdb to 2015 to 2018). Library preparation used the immunoSEQ multiplex PCR assay. A mixture of 60 forward primers for TCR Vbeta segments and 13 reverse primers for TCR Jbeta segments was used in the multiplex PCR. The immuneACCESS repertoire file appears here via TCRdb, limited to in-frame rearrangements. These files lack a portion of the clones; in checked studies, under half of the deficit traces to unresolved V genes, and the cause of the others is not known. Recorded for this sample are about 82,000 clones; about 70% of them occurred a single time. The ten largest clones add up to 6% to 8% of the sample. The sequenced sample was PBMCs. Receptor source: a woman between 45 and 65 years old in good health and CMV-seropositive.

V gene TRBV18 combines with J gene TRBJ2-7, with a weak D call TRBD1 (5 bases). V dropped 3 bases and J dropped 3 bases, with 12 bases sitting between them. The CDR3 spans 14 residues. Germline V CDR1 and CDR2: KGHSH, LQKENI. The DNA for the CDR3 is TGTGCCAGCTCACCGATGGGGCGCAACTACGAGCAGTACTTC. It codes for CASSPMGRNYEQYF.

The chain has TRBV9 and TRBJ1-5, with D maybe TRBD1 (6 bases). The V end was cut by 6 bases, the J end by 1 base, with 14 bases between. Germline lookup yields CDR1 SGDLS and CDR2 YYNGEE. The CDR3 is made up of 15 amino acids. The CDR3 sequence is CASTAGGGSNQPQHF. Here the CDR3 DNA reads TGTGCCAGCACGGCGGGGGGCGGGAGCAATCAGCCCCAGCATTTT.

A word on this clone: This CDR3 is also generated by other DNA sequences in the sample. This chain uses TRBV18 with TRBJ2-3; 9 bases align to TRBD2. Trimming at V came to 3 bases and at J to 0 bases, leaving 1 base not matched to a gene. This CDR3 is 15 amino acids long. Germline V gives CDR1 KGHSH, CDR2 LQKENI. The CDR3 here is CASSPTSGSTDTQYF. CDR3 sequence (DNA): TGTGCCAGCTCACCTACTAGCGGGAGCACAGATACGCAGTATTTT. Variable domain in full (rest from reference TRBV18 and TRBJ2-3): NAGVMQNPRHLVRRRGQEARLRCSPMKGHSHVYWYRQLPEEGLKFMVYLQKENIIDESGMPKERFSAEFPKEGPSILRIQQVVRGDSAAYFCASSPTSGSTDTQYFGPGTRLTVL.

CDR3 sequence: CASSLRRGNYEQYF. CDR3 nucleotide sequence: TGTGCCAGCAGTCTAAGACGGGGGAACTACGAGCAGTACTTC. This rearrangement joins TRBV27 to TRBJ2-7; D may be TRBD2 (6 bases). V dropped 5 bases and J dropped 3 bases, with 14 bases sitting between them. The CDR3 contains 14 residues. Germline V CDR1 and CDR2: MNHEY, SMNVEV (reference sequence).

This chain joins TRBV6-5 and TRBJ2-7; 7 bases are shared with TRBD1. Per germline, CDR1 MNHEY and CDR2 SVGAGI. The length of the CDR3 is 13 residues. V was clipped by 6 bases and J by 3 bases; unmatched bases: 5. CDR3 region: CASSPGQDYEQYF. CDR3 DNA: TGTGCCAGCAGCCCCGGACAGGACTACGAGCAGTACTTC.

The chain uses TRBV29-1 and TRBJ2-5; 8 bases line up with TRBD2. CDR1 and CDR2 from the germline V gene are SQVTM and ANQGSEA. The V segment lost 6 bases and the J segment 5 bases; nucleotides outside the gene matches: 5. The CDR3 runs 12 residues. CDR3 nucleotides: TGCAGCGTAGCCCCGGGAGGGGAGACCCAGTACTTC. This codes for CSVAPGGETQYF.

The gene calls are TRBV29-1 and TRBJ2-1; the match to TRBD1 covers 7 bases. CDR1 is SQVTM and CDR2 is ANQGSEA in the germline V gene. The CDR3 has 14 residues. The V and J ends lost 6 bases and 5 bases, in that order; junction bases with no gene match: 10. The CDR3 DNA is TGCAGCGTAGAACCGGGACAGCCAAACAATGAGCAGTTCTTC. Protein product: CSVEPGQPNNEQFF.

The chain employs TRBV5-1 and TRBJ2-5; tentative D call: TRBD1 (5 bases). This CDR3 has 14 amino acids. The germline V and J ends were trimmed by 5 bases and 4 bases, with 15 bases remaining between them. Germline values: CDR1 SGHRS, CDR2 YFSETQ. CDR3 sequence (DNA): TGCGCCAGCAGGATGATGTTTAGGGGAGAGACCCAGTACTTC. It encodes CASRMMFRGETQYF.

The J gene is TRBJ1-2, the V gene TRBV7-8; 9 bases map to TRBD1. V lost 5 bases and J lost 1; bases outside the gene matches: 2. Germline CDR1 reads SGHVS; CDR2 reads FQNEAQ. CDR3 size: 14 residues. The DNA of the CDR3 is TGTGCCAGCAGCCTGACAGGGGGTAACTATGGCTACACCTTC. It translates to CASSLTGGNYGYTF. The full variable domain, rest sourced from reference TRBV7-8 and TRBJ1-2, is GAGVSQSPRYKVAKRGQDVALRCDPISGHVSLFWYQQALGQGPEFLTYFQNEAQLDKSGLPSDRFFAERPEGSVSTLKIQRTQQEDSAVYLCASSLTGGNYGYTFGSGTRLTVV.

The chain links TRBV5-5 to TRBJ1-1; D gene uncertain. Germline V gene lookup returns CDR1 SGHKS and CDR2 YYEKEE (reference sequence). CDR3 length equals 13 residues. V was cut by 2 bases and J by 1 base, with 6 bases left in between. CDR3 sequence (DNA): TGTGCCAGCAGCTTAATGAGGAACACTGAAGCTTTCTTT. It specifies CASSLMRNTEAFF.

This sequence joins TRBV6-5 and TRBJ1-1; 7 bases are shared with TRBD1. Germline CDR1 reads MNHEY; CDR2 reads SVGAGI. The CDR3 loop spans 13 amino acids. The V gene end was trimmed by 6 bases and the J gene end by 4 bases; junction bases not matched to a gene: 5. The chain's CDR3 is CASRPQGGTEAFF. The CDR3 bases are TGTGCCAGCAGACCTCAGGGGGGCACTGAAGCTTTCTTT.

This chain uses TRBV19 with TRBJ2-5, with TRBD2 matching 7 bases. Trimming took 6 bases from V and 5 from J; bases not matched to a gene: 6. The CDR3 length is 13 residues. Germline V CDR1 and CDR2: LNHDA, SQIVND (reference sequence). The CDR3 reads CASRREIGETQYF. Written as DNA, the CDR3 is TGTGCCAGTAGGCGGGAGATAGGGGAGACCCAGTACTTC. The whole variable domain, filled in from reference TRBV19 and TRBJ2-5, reads DGGITQSPKYLFRKEGQNVTLSCEQNLNHDAMYWYRQDPGQGLRLIYYSQIVNDFQKGDIAEGYSVSREKKESFPLTVTSAQKNPTAFYLCASRREIGETQYFGPGTRLLVL.

The chain combines TRBV11-2 with TRBJ2-1, with 9 bases matching TRBD2. V lost 6 bases to trimming and J lost 7 bases; unmatched junction nucleotides: 1. The length of the CDR3 is 12 residues. In germline, CDR1 is SGHAT, CDR2 FQNNGV. The CDR3 sequence is CASSAGGNEQFF. The CDR3 coding sequence is TGTGCCAGCAGTGCGGGGGGGAATGAGCAGTTCTTC.

The rearrangement links TRBV6-5 to TRBJ2-1; 12 positions match TRBD2. Trimming at V came to 6 bases and at J to 9 bases, leaving 9 bases not matched to a gene. CDR1 MNHEY and CDR2 SVGAGI come from the germline V gene. This CDR3 contains 15 residues. CDR3 DNA: TGTGCCAGCAGGACTAGCGGGAGTGCCTCGGTTGAGCAGTTCTTC. This encodes CASRTSGSASVEQFF.

The V call is TRBV30, the J call TRBJ2-3; TRBD2 aligns across 10 bases. Germline CDR1 and CDR2: GTSNPN and SVGIG (reference sequence). CDR3 length: 17 residues. CDR3 sequence: CAWGSRLAGPSTDTQYF. CDR3 sequence (DNA): TGTGCTTGGGGTTCGCGACTAGCGGGTCCTAGCACAGATACGCAGTATTTT.

This clone appeared once. The DNA of the CDR3 is TGTGCCAGCAGCTTAGTGGGCGGGAGAGGCGATACGCAGTATTTT. This translates into CASSLVGGRGDTQYF. V is TRBV11-1 and J is TRBJ2-3; TRBD2 aligns across 7 bases. Germline V gene lookup returns CDR1 SGHAT and CDR2 FQDESV (reference sequence). Germline trimming cut 1 base from V and 6 bases from J; bases unmatched to any gene: 7. The CDR3 has 15 residues.

This chain links TRBV29-1 with TRBJ2-5, with TRBD2 identical over 10 bases. This CDR3 is built from 14 residues. Germline V CDR1 and CDR2: SQVTM, ANQGSEA. Germline trimming cut 7 bases from V and 5 bases from J; bases unmatched to any gene: 10. This chain's CDR3 is CSATGLARLETQYF. The CDR3 DNA follows: TGCAGCGCGACGGGACTAGCGAGACTTGAGACCCAGTACTTC.

This clone was counted between two and nine times. The V and J genes are TRBV30 and TRBJ1-1; TRBD1 aligns across 7 bases. This CDR3 is built from 13 residues. Germline assignment: CDR1 GTSNPN and CDR2 SVGIG (reference sequence). The ends lost 2 bases at V and 4 bases at J; junction bases unmatched: 4. The CDR3 sequence: CAWSPGQSTEAFF. The CDR3 DNA follows: TGTGCCTGGAGTCCGGGACAGTCCACTGAAGCTTTCTTT.

This chain connects TRBV18 to TRBJ1-2; 10 nucleotides align to TRBD1. The ends lost 0 bases at V and 7 bases at J; junction bases unmatched: 5. In germline, CDR1 is KGHSH, CDR2 LQKENI. CDR3 length: 15 amino acids. Here the CDR3 reads CASSPPGQGVGGYTF. The DNA of the CDR3 is TGTGCCAGCTCACCACCAGGACAGGGGGTAGGTGGCTACACCTTC.

J is TRBJ2-1 and V is TRBV7-6; a possible D gene is TRBD2 (6 bases). The CDR3 totals 15 residues. The ends were cut back, 4 bases at V and 6 bases at J, with 16 bases in the middle. Germline CDR1 reads SGHVS; CDR2 reads FNYEAQ. The CDR3 bases are TGTGCCAGCAGCTCCAACCGGGGAGGCGGCAATGAGCAGTTCTTC. Translation gives CASSSNRGGGNEQFF.

V gene TRBV2 combines with J gene TRBJ2-1; 12 nucleotides line up with TRBD2. The V gene's germline CDR1 is SNHLY and CDR2 FYNNEI. V shed 6 bases, J shed 4 bases, and the junction held 1 base outside the gene matches. The CDR3 contains 14 residues. The CDR3 is CASSGTSGYNEQFF. As DNA, the CDR3 is TGTGCCAGCAGCGGGACTAGCGGGTACAATGAGCAGTTCTTC.

This chain connects TRBV5-1 to TRBJ2-5, with TRBD2 matching 7 bases. This CDR3 contains 15 residues. CDR1 SGHRS and CDR2 YFSETQ come from the germline V gene. J gave up 4 bases and V 3 bases, and 9 bases lay outside the gene matches. Here the CDR3 DNA reads TGCGCCAGCAGCTCCCGGGCGGGAGAACTAGAGACCCAGTACTTC. Translated, it gives CASSSRAGELETQYF.

This clone has more than one count but fewer than ten. V usage is TRBV30 and J usage is TRBJ2-3; D is uncertain. The germline V and J ends were trimmed by 2 bases and 4 bases, with 13 bases remaining between them. Germline CDR1 is GTSNPN and CDR2 is SVGIG (reference sequence). The CDR3 sequence is 14 residues long. CDR3 region: CAWSLSSIADTQYF. The DNA of the CDR3 is TGTGCCTGGAGTCTAAGCTCGATCGCAGATACGCAGTATTTT.

The chain links TRBV19 to TRBJ2-7, with 15 bases identical to TRBD2. Germline values: CDR1 LNHDA, CDR2 SQIVND (reference sequence). The CDR3 runs 19 residues. Trimming took 3 bases from V and 2 from J; bases not matched to a gene: 11. The CDR3 here is CASSIFGTSGRSNTYEQYF. The CDR3 bases are TGTGCCAGTAGTATTTTCGGGACTAGCGGGAGGAGTAACACCTACGAGCAGTACTTC.

This chain connects TRBV15 to TRBJ1-1, with TRBD1 matching over 9 bases. This CDR3 contains 14 residues. Germline V CDR1 and CDR2: LNHNV, YYDKDF (reference sequence). Trimming removed 9 bases from V and 5 bases from J; junction bases left unmatched: 10. In DNA, the CDR3 is TGTGCCACGAGAGAAGACAGGGGGTCGACTGAAGCTTTCTTT. Protein: CATREDRGSTEAFF.

This clone was counted between two and nine times. This rearrangement joins TRBV11-3 to TRBJ2-3, with D perhaps matching TRBD2 (6 bases). CDR1 is SGHNT, CDR2 YENEEA, per germline. V lost 2 bases to trimming and J lost 4 bases, with 10 bases between them. The CDR3 spans 14 residues. DNA for the CDR3: TGTGCCAGCAGCTTAATCGGGAGAGCAGATACGCAGTATTTT. Its translation: CASSLIGRADTQYF.

V usage is TRBV11-2 and J usage is TRBJ2-7, with 9 bases aligning to TRBD1. Trimming at V came to 1 base and at J to 10 bases, leaving 2 bases not matched to a gene. This CDR3 region has 12 residues. The V gene's germline CDR1 is SGHAT and CDR2 FQNNGV. The CDR3 coding sequence is TGTGCCAGCAGCTTAGGGGACAGGGAACAGTACTTC. Translated: CASSLGDREQYF.